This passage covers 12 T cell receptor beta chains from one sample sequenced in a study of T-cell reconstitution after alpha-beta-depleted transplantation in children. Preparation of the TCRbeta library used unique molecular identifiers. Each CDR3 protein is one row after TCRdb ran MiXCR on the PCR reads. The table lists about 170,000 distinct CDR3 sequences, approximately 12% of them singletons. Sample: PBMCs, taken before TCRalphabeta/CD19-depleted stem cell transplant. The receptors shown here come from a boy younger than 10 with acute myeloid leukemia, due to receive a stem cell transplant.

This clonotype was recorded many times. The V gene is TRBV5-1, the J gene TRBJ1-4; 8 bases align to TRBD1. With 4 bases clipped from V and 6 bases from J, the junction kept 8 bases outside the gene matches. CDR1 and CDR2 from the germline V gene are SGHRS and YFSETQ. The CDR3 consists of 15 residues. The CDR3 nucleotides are TGCGCCAGCAGCCTCAAAGGGACAGGAGATGAAAAACTGTTTTTT. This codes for CASSLKGTGDEKLFF.

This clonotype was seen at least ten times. CDR3 bases: TGCAGTGCTAGATCGCAGTCACGACTAGCGGGGGGGAATGAGCAGTTCTTC. Translated: CSARSQSRLAGGNEQFF. The chain recombines TRBV20-1 with TRBJ2-1; TRBD2 matches at 14 bases. The CDR3 extends over 17 amino acids. V shed 2 bases and J 7 bases; nucleotides not matched to a gene: 10. CDR1 and CDR2 from the germline V gene are DFQATT and SNEGSKA (reference sequence).

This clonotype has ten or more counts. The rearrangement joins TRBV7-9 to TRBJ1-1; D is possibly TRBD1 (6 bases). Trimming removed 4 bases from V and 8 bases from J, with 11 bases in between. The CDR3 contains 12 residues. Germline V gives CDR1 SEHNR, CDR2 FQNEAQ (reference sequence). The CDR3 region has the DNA TGTGCCAGCAGCTCTCACAGGGTCGAAGCTTTCTTT. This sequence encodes CASSSHRVEAFF.

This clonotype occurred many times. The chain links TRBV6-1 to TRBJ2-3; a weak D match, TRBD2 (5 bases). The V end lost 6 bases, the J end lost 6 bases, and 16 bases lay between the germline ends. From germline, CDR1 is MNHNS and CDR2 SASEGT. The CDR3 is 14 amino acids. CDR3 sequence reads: CASRSYTTGDTQYF. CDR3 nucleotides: TGTGCCAGCAGAAGTTACACGACGGGGGATACGCAGTATTTT.

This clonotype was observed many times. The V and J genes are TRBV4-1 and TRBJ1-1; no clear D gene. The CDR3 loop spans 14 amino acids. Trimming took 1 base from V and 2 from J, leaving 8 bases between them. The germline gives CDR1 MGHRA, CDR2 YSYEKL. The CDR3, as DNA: TGCGCCAGCAGCCAAGTAACAGCAAACACTGAAGCTTTCTTT. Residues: CASSQVTANTEAFF.

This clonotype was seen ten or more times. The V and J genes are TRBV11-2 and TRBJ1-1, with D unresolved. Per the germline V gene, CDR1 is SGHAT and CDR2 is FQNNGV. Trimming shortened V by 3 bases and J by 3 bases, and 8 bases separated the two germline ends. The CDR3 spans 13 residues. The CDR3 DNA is TGTGCCAGCAGCTTCACCTTTGACACTGAAGCTTTCTTT. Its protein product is CASSFTFDTEAFF.

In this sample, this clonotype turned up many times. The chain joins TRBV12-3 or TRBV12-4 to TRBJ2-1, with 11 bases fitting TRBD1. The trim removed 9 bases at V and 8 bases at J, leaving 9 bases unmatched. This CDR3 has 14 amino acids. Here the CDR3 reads CASLPGQGVDEQFF. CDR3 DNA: TGTGCCAGTCTTCCGGGACAGGGGGTCGATGAGCAGTTCTTC.

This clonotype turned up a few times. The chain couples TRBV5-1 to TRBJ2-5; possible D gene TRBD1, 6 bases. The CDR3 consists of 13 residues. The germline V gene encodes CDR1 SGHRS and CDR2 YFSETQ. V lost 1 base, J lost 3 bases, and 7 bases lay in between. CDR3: CASSLWDKETQYF. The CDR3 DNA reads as TGCGCCAGCAGCTTGTGGGACAAAGAGACCCAGTACTTC.

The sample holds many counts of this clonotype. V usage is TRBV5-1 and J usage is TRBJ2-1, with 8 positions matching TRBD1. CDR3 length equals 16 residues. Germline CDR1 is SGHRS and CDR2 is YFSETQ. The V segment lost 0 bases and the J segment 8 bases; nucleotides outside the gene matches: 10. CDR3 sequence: CASSLVRAGGRDEQFF. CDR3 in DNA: TGCGCCAGCAGCTTGGTTAGGGCAGGGGGCCGGGATGAGCAGTTCTTC.

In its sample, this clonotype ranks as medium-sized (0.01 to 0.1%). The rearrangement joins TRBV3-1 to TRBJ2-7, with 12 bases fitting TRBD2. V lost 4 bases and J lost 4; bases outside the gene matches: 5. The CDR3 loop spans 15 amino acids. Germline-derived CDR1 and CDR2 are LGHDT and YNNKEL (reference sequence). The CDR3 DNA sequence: TGTGCCAGCAGCCTTGGACTAGCGGGACTTTACGAGCAGTACTTC. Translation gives CASSLGLAGLYEQYF.

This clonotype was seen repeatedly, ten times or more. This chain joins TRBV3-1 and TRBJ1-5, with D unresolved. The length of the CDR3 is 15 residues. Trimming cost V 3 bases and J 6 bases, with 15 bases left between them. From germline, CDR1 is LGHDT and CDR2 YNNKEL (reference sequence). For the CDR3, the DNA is TGTGCCAGCAGCCAGCAAGGCGGGTTCAGTCAGCCCCAGCATTTT. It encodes CASSQQGGFSQPQHF.

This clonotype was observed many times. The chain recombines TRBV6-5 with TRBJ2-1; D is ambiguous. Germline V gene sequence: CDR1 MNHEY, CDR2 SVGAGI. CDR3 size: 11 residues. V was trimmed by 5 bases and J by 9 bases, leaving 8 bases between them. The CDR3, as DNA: TGTGCCAGCAGTACGAAATTTGAGCAGTTCTTC. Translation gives CASSTKFEQFF.